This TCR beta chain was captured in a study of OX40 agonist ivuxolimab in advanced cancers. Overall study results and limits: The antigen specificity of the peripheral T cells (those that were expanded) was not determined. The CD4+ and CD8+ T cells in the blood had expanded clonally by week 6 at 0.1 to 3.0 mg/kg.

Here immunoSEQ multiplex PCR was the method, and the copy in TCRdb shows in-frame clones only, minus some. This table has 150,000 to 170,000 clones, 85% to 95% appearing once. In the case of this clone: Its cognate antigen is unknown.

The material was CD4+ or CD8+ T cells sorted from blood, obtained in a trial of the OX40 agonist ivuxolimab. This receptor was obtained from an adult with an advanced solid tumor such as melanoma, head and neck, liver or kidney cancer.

CDR3 bases: TGTGCCAGTAAACGGCAGGGGGAGTACTATGGCTACACCTTC. Its protein product is CASKRQGEYYGYTF. The chain recombines TRBV19 with TRBJ1-2, with 7 bases matching TRBD1. The CDR3 has 14 residues. Unmatched junction bases numbered 8, after V lost 7 bases and J lost 3 bases. CDR1 is LNHDA and CDR2 is SQIVND in the germline V gene (reference sequence).